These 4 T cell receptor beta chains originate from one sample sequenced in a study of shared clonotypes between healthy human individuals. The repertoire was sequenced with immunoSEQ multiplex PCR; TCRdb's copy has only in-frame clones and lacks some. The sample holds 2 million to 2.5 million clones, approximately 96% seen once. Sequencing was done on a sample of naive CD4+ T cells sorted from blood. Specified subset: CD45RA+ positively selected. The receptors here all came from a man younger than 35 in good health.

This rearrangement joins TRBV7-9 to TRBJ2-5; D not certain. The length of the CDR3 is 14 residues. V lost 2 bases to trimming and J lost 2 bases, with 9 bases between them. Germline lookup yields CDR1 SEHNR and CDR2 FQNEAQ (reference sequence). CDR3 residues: CASSLRMIQETQYF. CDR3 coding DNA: TGTGCCAGCAGCTTAAGAATGATACAAGAGACCCAGTACTTC. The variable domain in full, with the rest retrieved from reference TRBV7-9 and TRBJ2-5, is DTGVSQNPRHKITKRGQNVTFRCDPISEHNRLYWYRQTLGQGPEFLTYFQNEAQLEKSRLLSDRFSAERPKGSFSTLEIQRTEQGDSAMYLCASSLRMIQETQYFGPGTRLLVL.

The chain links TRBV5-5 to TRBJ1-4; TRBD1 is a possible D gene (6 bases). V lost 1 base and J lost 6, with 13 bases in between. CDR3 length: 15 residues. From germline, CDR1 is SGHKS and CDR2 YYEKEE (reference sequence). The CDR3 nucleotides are TGTGCCAGCAGCTTGAGCACAGGGAATTATGAAAAACTGTTTTTT. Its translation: CASSLSTGNYEKLFF.

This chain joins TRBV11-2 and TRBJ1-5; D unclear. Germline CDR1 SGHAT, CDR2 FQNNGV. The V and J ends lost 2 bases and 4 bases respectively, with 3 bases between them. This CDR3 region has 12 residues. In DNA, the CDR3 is TGTGCCAGCAGCTTATATAATCAGCCCCAGCATTTT. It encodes CASSLYNQPQHF.

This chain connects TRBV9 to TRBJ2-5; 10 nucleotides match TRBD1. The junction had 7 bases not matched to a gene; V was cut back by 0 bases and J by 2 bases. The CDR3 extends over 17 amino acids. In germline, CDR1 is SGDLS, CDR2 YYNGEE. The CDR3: CASSVVRWGQGQETQYF. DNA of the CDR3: TGTGCCAGCAGCGTAGTTCGGTGGGGACAGGGGCAAGAGACCCAGTACTTC. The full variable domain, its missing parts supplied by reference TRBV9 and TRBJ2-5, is DSGVTQTPKHLITATGQRVTLRCSPRSGDLSVYWYQQSLDQGLQFLIQYYNGEERAKGNILERFSAQQFPDLHSELNLSSLELGDSALYFCASSVVRWGQGQETQYFGPGTRLLVL.